The 32 T cell receptor beta chains given below trace back to one sample, sequenced in a study of blood T cell repertoires in COVID-19. Method: immunoSEQ multiplex PCR; TCRdb's copy keeps in-frame clones and lacks some. The table includes 280,000 or so clones, 85% to 90% detected once. The sequenced sample was PBMCs or T cells enriched from blood (not recorded which). The receptors were sampled from a woman aged 18-29 years with acute COVID-19.

This chain links TRBV15 with TRBJ1-4, with D hard to call. The CDR3 is made up of 14 amino acids. Trimming took off 6 bases at V and 10 bases at J, with 18 bases between the two ends. Germline assignment: CDR1 LNHNV and CDR2 YYDKDF (reference sequence). The DNA of the CDR3 is TGTGCCACCAGAAAACCGGGTCCGGAGGGAAAACTGTTTTTT. Translating it yields CATRKPGPEGKLFF.

The chain combines TRBV4-1 with TRBJ2-7, with 12 bases matching TRBD2. Germline V lookup: CDR1 MGHRA, CDR2 YSYEKL. Germline trimming cut 4 bases from V and 2 bases from J; bases unmatched to any gene: 15. CDR3 length: 19 amino acids. The CDR3 DNA reads as TGCGCCAGCAGCCCAATTTCGACTAGCGGGAGTGGGCCCACCTACGAGCAGTACTTC. Protein product: CASSPISTSGSGPTYEQYF.

The chain combines TRBV4-2 with TRBJ1-2; D remains ambiguous. This CDR3 region has 15 residues. The V gene's germline CDR1 is LGHNA and CDR2 YNFKEQ. Trimming removed 1 base from V and 0 bases from J, with 9 bases in between. CDR3 protein: CASSQVESANYGYTF. CDR3 in DNA: TGTGCCAGCAGCCAAGTTGAGTCGGCTAACTATGGCTACACCTTC.

This clone was detected a few times. The chain's CDR3 is CASIHWDSNTGELFF. The CDR3, as DNA: TGTGCCAGCATCCACTGGGACAGCAACACCGGGGAGCTGTTTTTT. This chain links TRBV7-9 with TRBJ2-2, with 7 bases matching TRBD1. This CDR3 has 15 residues. Germline V CDR1 and CDR2: SEHNR, FQNEAQ (reference sequence). Trimming at V came to 7 bases and at J to 2 bases, leaving 7 bases not matched to a gene.

Worth noting for this clone: A junction boundary mismatches the germline segment, possibly from a read error. The rearrangement uses TRBV11-2 and TRBJ1-2, with TRBD1 matching over 8 bases. The CDR3 extends over 13 amino acids. Germline V gives CDR1 SGHAT, CDR2 FQNNGV. CDR3 coding DNA: TGTGCCAGCAGATTAGGGACAGGCTATGGCTACACCTTC. Amino acids: CASRLGTGYGYTF.

V and J are TRBV29-1 and TRBJ2-3, with TRBD1 matching 7 bases. CDR1 is SQVTM and CDR2 is ANQGSEA in the germline V gene. CDR3 length: 17 amino acids. Trimming took 0 bases from V and 0 from J; bases not matched to a gene: 9. CDR3 in amino acids: CSVEDRVWGQSTDTQYF. The CDR3 region has the DNA TGCAGCGTTGAAGATCGTGTTTGGGGACAGAGCACAGATACGCAGTATTTT.

This chain connects TRBV6-5 to TRBJ1-6; D not resolved. The V and J ends lost 0 bases and 9 bases respectively, with 15 bases between them. The CDR3 extends over 16 amino acids. Germline V gene sequence: CDR1 MNHEY, CDR2 SVGAGI. The CDR3 reads CASSYSTAGIGSPLHF. The CDR3 DNA follows: TGTGCCAGCAGTTACTCGACGGCAGGAATAGGTTCACCCCTCCACTTT.

V and J are TRBV7-2 and TRBJ2-1; maybe TRBD2 (6 bases). Germline-derived CDR1 and CDR2 are SGHTA and FQGNSA. Trimming pared 5 bases from V and 3 bases from J, leaving 17 bases between. The CDR3 is made up of 16 amino acids. The chain's CDR3 is CASSPGRRGIYNEQFF. The DNA of the CDR3 is TGTGCCAGCAGCCCGGGACGGCGCGGGATCTACAATGAGCAGTTCTTC. The full variable domain, completed using reference TRBV7-2 and TRBJ2-1, is GAGVSQSPSNKVTEKGKDVELRCDPISGHTALYWYRQSLGQGLEFLIYFQGNSAPDKSGLPSDRFSAERTGGSVSTLTIQRTQQEDSAVYLCASSPGRRGIYNEQFFGPGTRLTVL.

The V call is TRBV5-1, the J call TRBJ2-5; D not certain. The V end lost 0 bases, the J end lost 8 bases, and 5 bases lay between the germline ends. The CDR3 covers 11 residues. In germline, CDR1 is SGHRS, CDR2 YFSETQ. The CDR3 DNA follows: TGCGCCAGCAGCTTGGTGGGCACCCAGTACTTC. This codes for CASSLVGTQYF.

The gene calls are TRBV7-2 and TRBJ2-1; D unclear. Germline V gene sequence: CDR1 SGHTA, CDR2 FQGNSA. Between the trimmed V and J ends, which lost 0 bases and 8 bases, there was a span of 8 bases. The CDR3 contains 13 residues. This CDR3 is CASSLATWYEQFF. The CDR3 bases are TGTGCCAGCAGCTTAGCGACTTGGTATGAGCAGTTCTTC. Drawing the rest from reference TRBV7-2 and TRBJ2-1, the complete variable domain is GAGVSQSPSNKVTEKGKDVELRCDPISGHTALYWYRQSLGQGLEFLIYFQGNSAPDKSGLPSDRFSAERTGGSVSTLTIQRTQQEDSAVYLCASSLATWYEQFFGPGTRLTVL.

V gene TRBV30 combines with J gene TRBJ1-2; D ambiguous. In germline, CDR1 is GTSNPN, CDR2 SVGIG (reference sequence). Deletions cut 4 bases from V and 5 bases from J, with 8 bases between. This CDR3 comprises 11 residues. The CDR3 DNA reads TGTGCCTGGACAGACGGGTATGGCTACACCTTC. This translates into CAWTDGYGYTF.

The chain has TRBV28 and TRBJ1-6, with D possibly matching TRBD1 (5 bases). The V end lost 10 bases, the J end lost 5 bases, and 15 bases lay between the germline ends. Germline V gene lookup returns CDR1 MDHEN and CDR2 SYDVKM. CDR3 size: 14 residues. For the CDR3, the DNA is TGTGCCACCGAACCGGGACTGAATAATTCACCCCTCCACTTT. Amino acid sequence: CATEPGLNNSPLHF.

The chain has TRBV11-2 and TRBJ1-2, with D uncertain. This CDR3 spans 12 amino acids. Trimming pared 3 bases from V and 7 bases from J, leaving 9 bases between. Germline assignment: CDR1 SGHAT and CDR2 FQNNGV. The CDR3 is CASSFSSGGYTF. In nucleotides, the CDR3 is TGTGCCAGCAGCTTCTCCTCCGGTGGCTACACCTTC.

The gene calls are TRBV10-1 and TRBJ1-1; TRBD1 matches at 10 bases. V dropped 5 bases and J dropped 4; count of bases not matched to a gene: 4. Per the germline V gene, CDR1 is WNHNN and CDR2 is SYGVQD (reference sequence). The CDR3 consists of 14 residues. CDR3 sequence: CASSRGQGGTEAFF. CDR3 in DNA: TGCGCCAGCAGTCGTGGACAGGGGGGCACTGAAGCTTTCTTT.

About this clone: This sample includes further DNA sequences coding for the same CDR3. The chain carries TRBV29-1 and TRBJ1-1, with a possible D match to TRBD1 (5 bases). The CDR3 has 10 amino acids. Germline values: CDR1 SQVTM, CDR2 ANQGSEA. With 6 bases removed from V and 7 bases from J, the gap between germline ends came to 9 bases. The CDR3 loop is CSVADSEAFF. CDR3 coding DNA: TGCAGCGTGGCAGACAGTGAAGCTTTCTTT. Together with reference TRBV29-1 and TRBJ1-1, the CDR3 gives the full variable domain: SAVISQKPSRDICQRGTSLTIQCQVDSQVTMMFWYRQQPGQSLTLIATANQGSEATYESGFVIDKFPISRPNLTFSTLTVSNMSPEDSSIYLCSVADSEAFFGQGTRLTVV.

Notes on this clone: One end of the junction varies from germline; a read error may be responsible. J is TRBJ2-1 and V is TRBV5-4; TRBD2 might be the D (5 bases). This CDR3 comprises 13 residues. The germline V gene encodes CDR1 SGHNT and CDR2 YYREEE (reference sequence). The CDR3 here is CASTLTRSGEQFF. The CDR3 DNA is TGTGCCAGCACCTTGACTCGGTCGGGGGAGCAGTTCTTC.

The chain employs TRBV11-2 and TRBJ2-5; 7 bases fit TRBD2. Germline CDR1 reads SGHAT; CDR2 reads FQNNGV. The CDR3 contains 15 residues. With 2 bases clipped from V and 2 bases from J, the junction kept 5 bases outside the gene matches. The CDR3 spells CASSLMAGEQETQYF. CDR3 bases: TGTGCCAGCAGCTTAATGGCGGGGGAACAAGAGACCCAGTACTTC.

This chain links TRBV27 with TRBJ1-5; D gene ambiguous. V shed 6 bases and J shed 9 bases, with 15 bases lying between them. Looked up from germline, CDR1 is MNHEY and CDR2 is SMNVEV (reference sequence). This CDR3 region has 13 residues. CDR3 residues: CASSLEPQGPQHF. CDR3 nucleotide sequence: TGTGCCAGCAGCCTAGAGCCCCAAGGGCCCCAGCATTTT.

This chain connects TRBV7-2 to TRBJ2-5; D gene ambiguous. This CDR3 is built from 13 residues. Germline values: CDR1 SGHTA, CDR2 FQGNSA. The V end was cut by 2 bases, the J end by 2 bases, with 6 bases between. CDR3 sequence (DNA): TGTGCCAGCAGCTTAAACTTTCAAGAGACCCAGTACTTC. It encodes CASSLNFQETQYF. Variable domain in full (rest from reference TRBV7-2 and TRBJ2-5): GAGVSQSPSNKVTEKGKDVELRCDPISGHTALYWYRQSLGQGLEFLIYFQGNSAPDKSGLPSDRFSAERTGGSVSTLTIQRTQQEDSAVYLCASSLNFQETQYFGPGTRLLVL.

The rearrangement uses TRBV28 and TRBJ2-7; 12 bases are shared with TRBD1. V dropped 9 bases and J dropped 7; count of bases not matched to a gene: 10. The CDR3 sequence is 14 residues long. Germline CDR1 and CDR2: MDHEN and SYDVKM. CDR3 DNA: TGTGCCAGTTATCCGGGACAGGGGGCTGGGGAGCAGTACTTC. The encoded protein is CASYPGQGAGEQYF.

The chain couples TRBV10-1 to TRBJ2-1; D is possibly TRBD2 (6 bases). The V gene lost 6 bases and the J gene lost 8 bases, with 14 bases spanning the gap. Germline CDR1 and CDR2: WNHNN and SYGVQD (reference sequence). This CDR3 is built from 13 residues. The CDR3 region has the DNA TGCGCCAGCAGCGCGTTGTGGGGGGATGAGCAGTTCTTC. Amino acids: CASSALWGDEQFF.

The J gene is TRBJ2-7, the V gene TRBV28; a weak D match, TRBD1 (5 bases). The germline gives CDR1 MDHEN, CDR2 SYDVKM. CDR3 size: 14 residues. The germline V and J ends were trimmed by 3 bases and 2 bases, with 11 bases remaining between them. The CDR3 DNA is TGTGCCAGCAGTTTCGGCAGGGTGCCCTACGAGCAGTACTTC. Its protein is CASSFGRVPYEQYF.

The gene calls are TRBV11-2 and TRBJ2-2, with 8 nucleotides matching TRBD2. This CDR3 is built from 18 residues. Germline CDR1 is SGHAT and CDR2 is FQNNGV. The ends lost 1 base at V and 5 bases at J; junction bases unmatched: 12. CDR3 residues: CASSLAGGVAMVTGELFF. CDR3 sequence (DNA): TGTGCCAGCAGCTTAGCCGGGGGGGTAGCGATGGTTACCGGGGAGCTGTTTTTT.

The V call is TRBV21-1, the J call TRBJ2-2; the table's D gene call, TRBD1, was not cross checked with the DNA. TRBV21-1 has pseudogene status. The length of the CDR3 is 16 residues. The DNA for the CDR3 is TGTGCCAGCAGCAATAAGTTGGACAGACTCACCGGGGAGCTGTTTTTT. Amino acid sequence: CASSNKLDRLTGELFF.

The rearrangement links TRBV15 to TRBJ1-1, with D possibly TRBD1 on 5 matching bases. V lost 0 bases and J lost 6, with 17 bases in between. CDR1 is LNHNV, CDR2 YYDKDF, per germline (reference sequence). The length of the CDR3 is 16 residues. The CDR3 loop reads CATSRDPKGAGAEAFF. In nucleotides, the CDR3 is TGTGCCACCAGCAGAGATCCTAAAGGGGCTGGGGCTGAAGCTTTCTTT.

V and J are TRBV27 and TRBJ1-2; 8 bases are a match to TRBD1. The CDR3 spans 14 residues. Trimming at V came to 4 bases and at J to 8 bases, leaving 9 bases not matched to a gene. Germline V gives CDR1 MNHEY, CDR2 SMNVEV (reference sequence). CDR3 in DNA: TGTGCCAGCAGTTCCGGGACAGGTCTCTGGGGCTACACCTTC. It codes for CASSSGTGLWGYTF.

The V and J genes are TRBV24-1 and TRBJ1-2; the D is unclear. V shed 5 bases and J shed 4 bases, with 10 bases lying between them. CDR3 length: 13 amino acids. Per the germline V gene, CDR1 is KGHDR and CDR2 is SFDVKD. The CDR3 region is CATSASDTYGYTF. The CDR3 coding sequence is TGTGCCACCAGTGCCTCAGACACCTATGGCTACACCTTC.

The chain employs TRBV11-2 and TRBJ1-6; D possibly corresponds to TRBD1 (5 bases). Trimming shortened V by 5 bases and J by 11 bases, and 13 bases separated the two germline ends. The CDR3 sequence is 13 residues long. From germline, CDR1 is SGHAT and CDR2 FQNNGV. The CDR3 bases are TGTGCCAGCAGCGTGTCAGGGAGGACACCCCTCCACTTT. Translated: CASSVSGRTPLHF.

This clone was counted between two and nine times. The same CDR3 arises from other DNA sequences in this sample as well. The CDR3 protein is CASSHGTGVYNEQFF. The CDR3 bases are TGCGCCAGCAGCCATGGGACAGGAGTCTACAATGAGCAGTTCTTC. This chain uses TRBV4-3 with TRBJ2-1; 8 positions match TRBD1. V lost 3 bases, J lost 3 bases, and 4 bases stayed unmatched. The CDR3 extends over 15 amino acids. The germline V gene has CDR1 LGHNA and CDR2 YSLEER.

This clone was recorded once. This chain connects TRBV7-9 to TRBJ2-5, with 9 bases lining up with TRBD1. Germline CDR1 reads SEHNR; CDR2 reads FQNEAQ (reference sequence). There are 14 residues in the CDR3. The V gene end was trimmed by 5 bases and the J gene end by 7 bases; junction bases not matched to a gene: 8. The CDR3 DNA sequence: TGTGCCAGCAGCCGTGCGACAGGGGGGGGGACCCAGTACTTC. Residues: CASSRATGGGTQYF. Filled out from reference TRBV7-9 and TRBJ2-5, the complete variable domain reads DTGVSQNPRHKITKRGQNVTFRCDPISEHNRLYWYRQTLGQGPEFLTYFQNEAQLEKSRLLSDRFSAERPKGSFSTLEIQRTEQGDSAMYLCASSRATGGGTQYFGPGTRLLVL.

The CDR3 nucleotides read TGCGCCAGCAGCCAAGAGTTAGCCTCCTACGAGCAGTACTTC. Translated: CASSQELASYEQYF. The chain combines TRBV4-3 with TRBJ2-7; D uncertain. The CDR3 contains 14 residues. Germline CDR1 and CDR2: LGHNA and YSLEER. Trimming pared 0 bases from V and 0 bases from J, leaving 6 bases between.

This rearrangement joins TRBV5-4 to TRBJ2-2; D gene uncertain. The V end was cut by 4 bases, the J end by 5 bases, with 9 bases between. This CDR3 is built from 13 residues. CDR1 is SGHNT and CDR2 is YYREEE in the germline V gene (reference sequence). CDR3 loop: CASSHPGTGELFF. CDR3 bases: TGTGCCAGCAGCCATCCCGGGACCGGGGAGCTGTTTTTT. The whole variable domain, remainder taken from reference TRBV5-4 and TRBJ2-2, is ETGVTQSPTHLIKTRGQQVTLRCSSQSGHNTVSWYQQALGQGPQFIFQYYREEENGRGNFPPRFSGLQFPNYSSELNVNALELDDSALYLCASSHPGTGELFFGEGSRLTVL.